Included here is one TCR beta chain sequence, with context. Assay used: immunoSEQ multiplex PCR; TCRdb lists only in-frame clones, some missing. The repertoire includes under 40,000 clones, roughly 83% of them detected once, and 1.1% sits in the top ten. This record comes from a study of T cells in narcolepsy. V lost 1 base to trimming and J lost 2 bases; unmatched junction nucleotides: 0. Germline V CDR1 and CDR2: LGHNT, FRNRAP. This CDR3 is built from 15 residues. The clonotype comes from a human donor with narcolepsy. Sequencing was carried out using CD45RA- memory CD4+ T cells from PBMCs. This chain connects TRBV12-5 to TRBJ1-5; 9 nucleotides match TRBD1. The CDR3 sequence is CASGLGDRGNQPQHF. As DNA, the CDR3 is TGTGCTAGTGGTTTGGGGGACAGGGGCAATCAGCCCCAGCATTTT. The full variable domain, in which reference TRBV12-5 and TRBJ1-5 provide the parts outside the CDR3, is DARVTQTPRHKVTEMGQEVTMRCQPILGHNTVFWYRQTMMQGLELLAYFRNRAPLDDSGMPKDRFSAEMPDATLATLKIQPSEPRDSAVYFCASGLGDRGNQPQHFGDGTRLSIL.